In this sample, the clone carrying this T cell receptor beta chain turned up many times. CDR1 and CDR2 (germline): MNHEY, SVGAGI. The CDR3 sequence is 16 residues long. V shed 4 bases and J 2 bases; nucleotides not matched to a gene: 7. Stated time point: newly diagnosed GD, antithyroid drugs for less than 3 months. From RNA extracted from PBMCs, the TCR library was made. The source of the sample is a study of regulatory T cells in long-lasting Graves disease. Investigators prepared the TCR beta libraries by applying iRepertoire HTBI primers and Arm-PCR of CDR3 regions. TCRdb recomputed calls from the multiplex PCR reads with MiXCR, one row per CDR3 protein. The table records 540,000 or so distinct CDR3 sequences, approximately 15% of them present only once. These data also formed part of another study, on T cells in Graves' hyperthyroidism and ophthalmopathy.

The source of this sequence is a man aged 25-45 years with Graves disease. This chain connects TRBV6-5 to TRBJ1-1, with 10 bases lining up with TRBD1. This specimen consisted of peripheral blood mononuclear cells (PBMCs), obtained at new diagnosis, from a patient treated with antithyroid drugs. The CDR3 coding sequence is TGTGCCAGCAGTTGGGGAGACAGGGGGCCAAACACTGAAGCTTTCTTT. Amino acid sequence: CASSWGDRGPNTEAFF.